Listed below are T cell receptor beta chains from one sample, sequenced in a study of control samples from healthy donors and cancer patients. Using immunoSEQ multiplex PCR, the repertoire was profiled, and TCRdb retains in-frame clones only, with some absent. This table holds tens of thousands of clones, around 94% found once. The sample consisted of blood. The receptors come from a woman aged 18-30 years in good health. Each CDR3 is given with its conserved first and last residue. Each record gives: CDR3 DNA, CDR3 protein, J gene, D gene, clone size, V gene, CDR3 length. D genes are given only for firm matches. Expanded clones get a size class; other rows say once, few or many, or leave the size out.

TGTGCCAGCAGCTTAGCTCATTTGGGGGGGACGTGGGCCAATGAGCAGTTCTTC | CASSLAHLGGTWANEQFF | TRBJ2-1 | TRBD2 | NA | TRBV7-2 | 18
TGTGCCAGTGGGCCCTATCAGCCCCAGCATTTT | CASGPYQPQHF | TRBJ1-5 | NA | NA | TRBV19 | 11
TGTGCCACCCGACAGCCTGGACAGGGGGAAAAACTGTTTTTT | CATRQPGQGEKLFF | TRBJ1-4 | TRBD1 | NA | TRBV19 | 14
TGTGCCACTCGGACAGGGACCACTGAAGCTTTCTTT | CATRTGTTEAFF | TRBJ1-1 | TRBD1 | NA | TRBV19 | 12
TGCAGTGCTAGTACTAGGTTTGGCTACGAGCAGTACTTC | CSASTRFGYEQYF | TRBJ2-7 | NA | NA | TRBV20-1 | 13
TGTGCCAGCTCAAATTCTGGAAACACCATATATTTT | CASSNSGNTIYF | TRBJ1-3 | NA | NA | TRBV18 | 12
TGTGCCAGCAGCTTAAACACAGGGGTGGGCTACACCTTC | CASSLNTGVGYTF | TRBJ1-2 | TRBD1 | once | TRBV11-3 | 13
TGTGCCAGTCGTGGGGACAGCTATAGCAATCAGCCCCAGCATTTT | CASRGDSYSNQPQHF | TRBJ1-5 | TRBD1 | NA | TRBV6-5 | 15
TGTGCCAGCAGGAAGGTAGCGGGGACGAACACCGGGGAGCTGTTTTTT | CASRKVAGTNTGELFF | TRBJ2-2 | TRBD2 | NA | TRBV2 | 16
TGCAGCGCACGGACAGGGGTCACTGAAGCTTTCTTT | CSARTGVTEAFF | TRBJ1-1 | TRBD1 | NA | TRBV29-1 | 12
TGTGCCAGCAGTTTAGGAAGGGCAAGGGGGAATTCACCCCTCCACTTT | CASSLGRARGNSPLHF | TRBJ1-6 | NA | NA | TRBV27 | 16
TGTGCCAGCAGCCAAGAAGAAGCGGGAGTGGCAGATACGCAGTATTTT | CASSQEEAGVADTQYF | TRBJ2-3 | TRBD2 | NA | TRBV4-2 | 16
TGTGCCAGCAGCCGGCCCAGGGTTGGGATGAACACTGAAGCTTTCTTT | CASSRPRVGMNTEAFF | TRBJ1-1 | NA | NA | TRBV5-4 | 16
TGTGCCAGCAGCGTAGAGGTTGGGGGACCCGGAAACACCATATATTTT | CASSVEVGGPGNTIYF | TRBJ1-3 | NA | NA | TRBV9 | 16
TGCGCCAGCAGTCAATCGGGGGGACAGGGTGGGCAGTACTTC | CASSQSGGQGGQYF | TRBJ2-7 | TRBD1 | NA | TRBV23-1 | 14
TGCGCCAGCAGCCAAGTGAGACCCATAGTGAACACTGAAGCTTTCTTT | CASSQVRPIVNTEAFF | TRBJ1-1 | NA | NA | TRBV4-1 | 16
TGTGCCACCAGCACCGGACAGGGAGTTGGCTACACCTTC | CATSTGQGVGYTF | TRBJ1-2 | TRBD1 | NA | TRBV15 | 13
TGTGCCAGTGAACCGACAGGGAAAGAGACCCAGTACTTC | CASEPTGKETQYF | TRBJ2-5 | TRBD1 | NA | TRBV6-5 | 13
TGTGCCAGCAGCTTAGCAGGTATCACCGAGCAGTACTTC | CASSLAGITEQYF | TRBJ2-7 | NA | NA | TRBV7-2 | 13
TGTGCCAGCAGGTTACAGGGGAGAAGCAATCAGCCCCAGCATTTT | CASRLQGRSNQPQHF | TRBJ1-5 | TRBD1 | NA | TRBV28 | 15
TGTGCCAGCAGTGTCGTATGGGGTGGAGATGAGCAGTTCTTC | CASSVVWGGDEQFF | TRBJ2-1 | NA | NA | TRBV25-1 | 14
TGTGCCAGCATTCCACAAGTCGGGGGTCAGCCCCAGCATTTT | CASIPQVGGQPQHF | TRBJ1-5 | NA | NA | TRBV6-5 | 14
TGTGCCAGCTCACCACCAATTGGACTAGCGGGAGGCCCCTTTGACGAGCAGTACTTC | CASSPPIGLAGGPFDEQYF | TRBJ2-7 | TRBD2 | once | TRBV18 | 19
TGCAGTGCTAGTTCTTCGGCTTTAAATGAGCAGTTCTTC | CSASSSALNEQFF | TRBJ2-1 | NA | NA | TRBV20-1 | 13
TGTGCCAGCAGCTTAGCCGGGACTAGTAGCTCCTACGAGCAGTACTTC | CASSLAGTSSSYEQYF | TRBJ2-7 | TRBD2 | NA | TRBV7-2 | 16
TGTGCCACCAGTGATTACAGCCTCTCCTACAATGAGCAGTTCTTC | CATSDYSLSYNEQFF | TRBJ2-1 | NA | NA | TRBV24-1 | 15
TGTGCCAGTAGTATACTGACGGCAGGGCGTGGCTACACCTTC | CASSILTAGRGYTF | TRBJ1-2 | NA | NA | TRBV19 | 14
TGTGCCAGCAGCTTCTCTGGTGGGGGGAGCAGTACGCAGTATTTT | CASSFSGGGSSTQYF | TRBJ2-3 | NA | NA | TRBV7-2 | 15
TGTGCCAGCAGCTTAGGATATGACATTAATTCACCCCTCCACTTT | CASSLGYDINSPLHF | TRBJ1-6 | NA | NA | TRBV7-3 | 15
TGTGCCAGTAGTGGTACAGGGGGAAATGAAAAACTGTTTTTT | CASSGTGGNEKLFF | TRBJ1-4 | TRBD1 | NA | TRBV19 | 14
TGTGCCAGCAGCGTAGCTTCGGGGTACGGAAACACCATATATTTT | CASSVASGYGNTIYF | TRBJ1-3 | NA | NA | TRBV9 | 15
TGTGCCAGCAGCGTGACAGGGTACTATAATTCACCCCTCCACTTT | CASSVTGYYNSPLHF | TRBJ1-6 | TRBD1 | NA | TRBV9 | 15
TGTGCCACCAGCAGAACAGGGTTCGGCTACACCTTC | CATSRTGFGYTF | TRBJ1-2 | NA | NA | TRBV15 | 12
TGTGCCAGCAGCACATACAGGGCTGGAAACACCATATATTTT | CASSTYRAGNTIYF | TRBJ1-3 | NA | NA | TRBV3-1/TRBV3-2 | 14
TGCGCCAGCAGCTCGGGACTGAGGAACACCGGGGAGCTGTTTTTT | CASSSGLRNTGELFF | TRBJ2-2 | NA | NA | TRBV5-1 | 15
TGTGCCAGCTCCCGATTCCGGGACAGCGAAGCGGCGGAACACAATGAGCAGTTCTTC | CASSRFRDSEAAEHNEQFF | TRBJ2-1 | TRBD1 | NA | TRBV18 | 19
TGCGCCAGCAGGGGTTATGGACAGGGGTCCACCGGGGAGCTGTTTTTT | CASRGYGQGSTGELFF | TRBJ2-2 | TRBD1 | NA | TRBV10-2 | 16
TGTGCCAGCACAGCGGCCCATTATAGCAATCAGCCCCAGCATTTT | CASTAAHYSNQPQHF | TRBJ1-5 | NA | NA | TRBV28 | 15
TGTGCCAGCTCACTAGCGGGAGGTAACACCGGGGAGCTGTTTTTT | CASSLAGGNTGELFF | TRBJ2-2 | TRBD2 | NA | TRBV18 | 15
TGTGCCAGCAGTCGTACGAACACCGGGGAGCTGTTTTTT | CASSRTNTGELFF | TRBJ2-2 | NA | NA | TRBV6-5 | 13
TGTGCCAGCAGCGTAGCTGAGGGTTCGGGTGGAAACACCATATATTTT | CASSVAEGSGGNTIYF | TRBJ1-3 | NA | NA | TRBV9 | 16
TGCAGCGTTGGAGTCCGGGTCACACGAAGCCAAGAGACCCAGTACTTC | CSVGVRVTRSQETQYF | TRBJ2-5 | NA | NA | TRBV29-1 | 16
TGTGCCAGCAGCTTAGGGGGGGACAGATCCTACGAGCAGTACTTC | CASSLGGDRSYEQYF | TRBJ2-7 | NA | NA | TRBV7-8 | 15
TGTGCCAGCGGGGGTTCTGGGGGAAGTTACAATGAGCAGTTCTTC | CASGGSGGSYNEQFF | TRBJ2-1 | NA | NA | TRBV6-6 | 15